This TCR beta chain is from a study of CD8+CD57+ T cells in acquired aplastic anemia. Patients sequenced had flow cytometry evidence of CD8+CD57+ cell expansion. The cohort consisted entirely of patients having severe acquired aplastic anemia. As regards this clonotype: Its antigen is still unknown.

Germline V lookup: CDR1 SQVTM, CDR2 ANQGSEA. Deletions cut 6 bases from V and 7 bases from J, with 16 bases between. The CDR3 runs to 12 residues. Overall study results and limits: Patients and controls shared 25 to 35 CD8+ CDR3 sequences, highly expressed in patients.

Researchers used genomic DNA as the template to profile TCR beta VDJ and CDR3. Using its own MiXCR run on the reads, TCRdb lists one record per CDR3 protein. The table lists about 470,000 distinct CDR3 sequences, around 33% of them singletons. This chain joins TRBV29-1 and TRBJ2-7; a possible D gene is TRBD2 (5 bases). This TCR came from a human donor with aplastic anemia. Sequenced: sorted CD4+, CD8+, or CD8+CD57+ T cells (not recorded which) from PBMCs. The CDR3 DNA sequence: TGCAGCGTGGGGAGCCCCGAGCGAGAGCAGTACTTC. As protein: CSVGSPEREQYF.